These T cell receptor beta chains were read from a single sample in a study of CD8 T cells in Susac syndrome. TCRdb processed the immunoSEQ multiplex PCR reads anew with MiXCR; each CDR3 protein has one entry. Here the sample spans around 300,000 distinct CDR3 sequences, roughly 85% being singletons. Sequenced input: CD8+ T cells from PBMCs. These receptors were obtained from a human donor with multiple sclerosis. Both conserved end residues are part of each CDR3. The D gene is left open where the match is weak. Size tells how often a clone was seen (once, few, many) or the class of an expanded clone, and some rows leave it out.

TRBV11-2,TRBJ2-5,TRBD2,once,TGTGCCAGCAGCTTTTGGACTAGCCAAGAGACCCAGTACTTC,CASSFWTSQETQYF
TRBV28,TRBJ1-1,TRBD1,-,TGTGCCAGCAGTTTGAGGGGGACAGCCGTCCTTAACACTGAAGCTTTCTTT,CASSLRGTAVLNTEAFF
TRBV6-2/TRBV6-3,TRBJ2-3,-,-,TGTGCCAGCAGTTACGATGAAGACCGGTTCACAGATACGCAGTATTTT,CASSYDEDRFTDTQYF
TRBV20-1,TRBJ2-7,-,-,TGCAGTGCCAGAATCACAGGCACCCACGAGCAGTACTTC,CSARITGTHEQYF
TRBV12-3/TRBV12-4,TRBJ2-3,TRBD2,-,TGTGCCAGCAGTTTTTGGCCCCTGGGACTAGCGGACACAGATACGCAGTATTTT,CASSFWPLGLADTDTQYF
TRBV28,TRBJ1-1,-,-,TGTGCCAGCAGTTTTAAACCAGGGGCCCAACCTGGGGCTTTCTTT,CASSFKPGAQPGAFF
TRBV6-5,TRBJ2-5,TRBD1,-,TGTGCCAGCAGTTACTCGAGGGAGACAGGGGTAGAGACCCAGTACTTC,CASSYSRETGVETQYF
TRBV20-1,TRBJ2-2,TRBD1,-,TGCAGTGCGGAAAATCCGGGACAGTATCCGATCGGGGAGCTGTTTTTT,CSAENPGQYPIGELFF
TRBV6-2/TRBV6-3,TRBJ2-7,-,-,TGTGCCAGCCAATCCAGTCCCTACGAGCAGTACTTC,CASQSSPYEQYF
TRBV28,TRBJ2-7,TRBD1,-,TGTGCCAGCAGCCCCGGACAGGGATGGTCCTACGAGCAGTACTTC,CASSPGQGWSYEQYF
TRBV27,TRBJ1-5,-,-,TGTGCCAGCAAAACGGGAAGCAATCAGCCCCAGCATTTT,CASKTGSNQPQHF
TRBV12-3/TRBV12-4,TRBJ2-1,-,once,TGTGCCTGCACATCGACAGTTAATGAGCAGTTCTTC,CACTSTVNEQFF
TRBV28,TRBJ2-1,TRBD2,-,TGTGCCAGCTACCTTAGGCGGGAGGGCCTAAGGAATGAGCAGTTCTTC,CASYLRREGLRNEQFF
TRBV19,TRBJ2-1,-,once,TGTGCCAGTAGTGTCCTACCGGGGAGGACCTGGGGTGAGCAGTTCTTC,CASSVLPGRTWGEQFF
TRBV4-3,TRBJ2-7,-,-,TGCGCCAGCAGCCAAGAACGTTGGGGGGCTAACGAGCAGTACTTC,CASSQERWGANEQYF
TRBV4-3,TRBJ2-3,-,-,TGCGCCAGCAGTGCGAAAAGCACAGATACGCAGTATTTT,CASSAKSTDTQYF
TRBV4-1,TRBJ2-7,-,-,TGCGCCAGCAGCCAAGAGGGTTCGGGTTCGCCCCCCCTTTGGCAGTACTTC,CASSQEGSGSPPLWQYF
TRBV15,TRBJ2-3,-,once,TGTGCCACCAGCGGCCGGGCGGATAGCACAGATACGCAGTATTTT,CATSGRADSTDTQYF
TRBV2,TRBJ2-7,TRBD1,-,TGTGCCAGCAGGGGGGGACAGGAGGGTCCGAAGCAGTACTTC,CASRGGQEGPKQYF
TRBV28,TRBJ1-5,-,-,TGTGCCAGCAGTTTACTAGGGGCGCAGAGCAATCAGCCCCAGCATTTT,CASSLLGAQSNQPQHF
TRBV9,TRBJ2-7,-,-,TGTGCCAGCAGCGTAGAGGGGACTCGCCGCGTTAGGGAGCAGTACTTC,CASSVEGTRRVREQYF
TRBV6-5,TRBJ2-7,-,-,TGTGCCAGCAGTTACTCGATTTCGCGGGACAGCCACTCCTACGAGCAGTACTTC,CASSYSISRDSHSYEQYF
TRBV5-1,TRBJ2-3,-,-,TGCGCCAGCAGCCCCCCCACAGGGATGGGGCTTGATACGCAGTATTTT,CASSPPTGMGLDTQYF
TRBV6-2/TRBV6-3,TRBJ2-1,-,few,TGTGCCAGCAGTTACGTCCGGAACAATGAGCAGTTCTTC,CASSYVRNNEQFF
TRBV5-1,TRBJ2-1,-,once,TGCGCCAGCAGCTTGGCAGGCGGCGGGGACACCTTCTTC,CASSLAGGGDTFF
TRBV19,TRBJ1-4,-,-,TGTGCCAGCGGCGGACTCTTCCTTAATGAAAAACTGTTTTTT,CASGGLFLNEKLFF
TRBV4-1,TRBJ1-2,-,-,TGCGCCAGCAGCCAAGGAATACGTATAAACTATGGCTACACCTTC,CASSQGIRINYGYTF
TRBV19,TRBJ2-3,TRBD2,-,TGTGCCAGTAGTCCGCGGGAGCAGGATACGCAGTATTTT,CASSPREQDTQYF
TRBV5-4,TRBJ2-7,TRBD1,-,TGTGCCAGCAGCGCCGGCCGACAGGGTGTAAACTCCTACGAGCAGTACTTC,CASSAGRQGVNSYEQYF
TRBV5-4,TRBJ2-1,-,-,TGTGCCAGCAGCTCCCCCCACCGGTACAATGAGCAGTTCTTC,CASSSPHRYNEQFF
TRBV13,TRBJ2-1,-,few,TGTGCCAGCAGCTTGGCCTCTTACAATGAGCAGTTCTTC,CASSLASYNEQFF
TRBV7-8,TRBJ2-1,TRBD2,-,TGTGCCAGCAGCCCATCGAGCGGGACCCGGCGGGCCTACAATGAGCAGTTCTTC,CASSPSSGTRRAYNEQFF
TRBV11-2,TRBJ1-4,-,-,TGTGCCAGCAGCTTATGGGCAGGGCGTAATGAAAAACTGTTTTTT,CASSLWAGRNEKLFF
TRBV27,TRBJ2-7,-,-,TGTGCCGGCAAGAGCGGAGTTAGCTCCTACGAGCAGTACTTC,CAGKSGVSSYEQYF
TRBV20-1,TRBJ2-3,-,-,TGCAGTGCTAGGGGGGGGCTATCAGATACGCAGTATTTT,CSARGGLSDTQYF
TRBV14,TRBJ2-3,-,-,TGTGCCAGCAGCCAATGGGTCAGTTTCACAGATACGCAGTATTTT,CASSQWVSFTDTQYF
TRBV5-1,TRBJ2-1,TRBD2,-,TGCGCCAGCACCGGGACTAGCGTCTACGGGGAGCAGTTCTTC,CASTGTSVYGEQFF
TRBV2,TRBJ2-1,TRBD2,-,TGTGCCAGCAGTTTACAGCTTCCCGGGGCGGGAGTAAACAATGAGCAGTTCTTC,CASSLQLPGAGVNNEQFF
TRBV11-2,TRBJ2-1,TRBD2,-,TGTGCCAGCAGCTTCACTACTAGCGGGAGGTCCTACAATGAGCAGTTCTTC,CASSFTTSGRSYNEQFF
TRBV27,TRBJ2-1,-,-,TGTGCCAGCAGTTTGATACATTCACTCTCTTACAATGAGCAGTTCTTC,CASSLIHSLSYNEQFF
TRBV5-4,TRBJ2-5,-,few,TGTGCCAGCAGCTTGGCAGGACCGCAAGAGACCCAGTACTTC,CASSLAGPQETQYF
TRBV5-4,TRBJ2-1,-,-,TGTGCCAGCAGCAATCCGACAGGAGCTTACAATGAGCAGTTCTTC,CASSNPTGAYNEQFF
TRBV27,TRBJ1-2,-,-,TGTGCCAGCAGCCCAATGTGGGGGTCCGACTATGGCTACACCTTC,CASSPMWGSDYGYTF
TRBV9,TRBJ2-3,-,-,TGTGCCAGCAGCGTAGACGTAGCCTACACAGATACGCAGTATTTT,CASSVDVAYTDTQYF